This T cell receptor beta chain was profiled in a study of blood T cell repertoires in COVID-19. About the study: Specimens from acute and convalescent COVID-19 originated in the United States, Italy and Spain. T cells, B-cell-depleted T cells, or PBMCs supplied cDNA or gDNA.

How the authors handled the data: Amplified reference gene primers provided the basis for estimating nucleated cell counts. The assay was immunoSEQ multiplex PCR, and TCRdb's table has in-frame clones only and misses some. The DNA gave D and trimming, while V, J and clone size come from that table. The sample has around 250,000 clones; under 85% are singletons. The sample taken for sequencing was peripheral blood. The sequence was collected from a man in his thirties or forties who had recovered from COVID-19.

CDR3 protein: CASSFGQGWQPQHF. The CDR3 DNA reads TGTGCCAGCAGCTTCGGACAGGGCTGGCAGCCCCAGCATTTT. V and J are TRBV5-5 and TRBJ1-5, with 8 bases identical to TRBD1. From germline, CDR1 is SGHKS and CDR2 YYEKEE (reference sequence). V lost 2 bases, J lost 7 bases, and 5 bases stayed unmatched. The CDR3 loop spans 14 amino acids. The whole variable domain, remainder taken from reference TRBV5-5 and TRBJ1-5, is DAGVTQSPTHLIKTRGQQVTLRCSPISGHKSVSWYQQVLGQGPQFIFQYYEKEERGRGNFPDRFSARQFPNYSSELNVNALLLGDSALYLCASSFGQGWQPQHFGDGTRLSIL.